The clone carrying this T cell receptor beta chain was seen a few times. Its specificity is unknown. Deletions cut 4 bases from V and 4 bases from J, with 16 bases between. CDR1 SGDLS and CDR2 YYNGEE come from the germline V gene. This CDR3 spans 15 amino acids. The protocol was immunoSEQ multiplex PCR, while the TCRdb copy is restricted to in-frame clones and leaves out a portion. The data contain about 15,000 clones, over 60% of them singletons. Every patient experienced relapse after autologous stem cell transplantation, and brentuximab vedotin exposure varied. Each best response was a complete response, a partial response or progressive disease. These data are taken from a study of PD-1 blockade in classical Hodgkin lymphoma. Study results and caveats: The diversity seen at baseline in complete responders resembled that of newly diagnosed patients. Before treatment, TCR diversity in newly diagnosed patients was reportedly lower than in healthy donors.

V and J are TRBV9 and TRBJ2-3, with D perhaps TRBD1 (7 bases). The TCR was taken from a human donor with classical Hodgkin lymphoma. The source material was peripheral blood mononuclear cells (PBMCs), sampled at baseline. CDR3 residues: CASSNHGGGPDTQYF. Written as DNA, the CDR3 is TGTGCCAGCAGCAACCACGGAGGGGGCCCAGATACGCAGTATTTT.